This TCR beta chain emerged from a study of cytomegalovirus exposure and HLA in healthy donors. Findings and limits, study-wide: Researchers reported in a later analysis that common viral pathogens appeared linked to several top clusters. Accurate predictions that matched the HLA-A and HLA-B alleles of most subjects were reportedly made from TCR beta sequences. Researchers had no immune exposure information except CMV serostatus available.

Turning to this clone: Its antigen is as yet unknown.

PCR employed 60 Vbeta and 13 Jbeta primers. Method: immunoSEQ multiplex PCR; TCRdb's copy keeps in-frame clones and lacks some. The sample consists of approximately 200,000 clones, about four fifths of them appearing once. The V gene lost 6 bases and the J gene lost 8 bases, with 11 bases spanning the gap. In germline, CDR1 is SNHLY, CDR2 FYNNEI. The CDR3 is 12 amino acids. The specimen sequenced was PBMCs. V is TRBV2 and J is TRBJ1-5, with D hard to call. This TCR was recovered from a girl between 10 and 17 years old in good health and CMV-seropositive. The CDR3 nucleotides are TGTGCCAGCAGCGAGGTGAGGGAGCCCCAGCATTTT. It codes for CASSEVREPQHF.